The 7 T cell receptor beta chains below were found in one sample sequenced in a study of vaccination and CD4 T cells after COVID-19. As for treatment: roughly 10-day PBMC culture with coronavirus spike peptide pools or control peptides (ViraFEST assay). Oncomine TCR Beta short-read sequencing was applied to DNA from cultured CD4+ T cells. TCRdb redid the calling of the PCR reads with MiXCR, one entry per CDR3 protein. The sample has fewer than 20,000 distinct CDR3 sequences, less than 65% seen once. No antigens are known for them. The sequencing sample was made of CD4+ T cells from blood, cultured in vitro. These receptors were taken from a human donor who had recovered from COVID-19.

This chain joins TRBV12-5 and TRBJ1-2, with TRBD1 matching 7 bases. Germline V gives CDR1 LGHNT, CDR2 FRNRAP. Unmatched junction bases numbered 8, after V lost 1 base and J lost 0 bases. The CDR3 extends over 17 amino acids. The DNA for the CDR3 is TGTGCTAGTGGTTTGGCAACTAGGGACAGTGCTAACTATGGCTACACCTTC. Its protein is CASGLATRDSANYGYTF.

The rearrangement links TRBV18 to TRBJ2-3; D perhaps matches TRBD1 (5 bases). Germline CDR1 is KGHSH and CDR2 is LQKENI. There are 15 residues in the CDR3. Deletions cut 4 bases from V and 1 base from J, with 12 bases between. The CDR3 is CASSRDSQGTDTQYF. CDR3 in DNA: TGTGCCAGCTCACGCGACAGTCAAGGCACAGATACGCAGTATTTT.

This clonotype occurred a few times. The chain combines TRBV2 with TRBJ1-2; a possible D gene is TRBD1 (5 bases). The V gene's germline CDR1 is SNHLY and CDR2 FYNNEI. The V and J ends lost 7 bases and 4 bases respectively, with 13 bases between them. The CDR3 is made up of 13 amino acids. The CDR3 sequence: CASKLQAVYGYTF. In nucleotides, the CDR3 is TGTGCCAGCAAACTACAGGCTGTCTATGGCTACACCTTC. Complete variable domain (other parts from reference TRBV2 and TRBJ1-2): EPEVTQTPSHQVTQMGQEVILRCVPISNHLYFYWYRQILGQKVEFLVSFYNNEISEKSEIFDDQFSVERPDGSNFTLKIRSTKLEDSAMYFCASKLQAVYGYTFGSGTRLTVV.

This clonotype was seen only a few times. V usage is TRBV19 and J usage is TRBJ1-5; perhaps TRBD1 as D (6 bases). This CDR3 has 16 residues. From germline, CDR1 is LNHDA and CDR2 SQIVND (reference sequence). With 4 bases removed from V and 6 bases from J, the gap between germline ends came to 19 bases. The CDR3 region is CASSTMKGQHSQPQHF. In nucleotides, the CDR3 is TGTGCCAGTAGTACCATGAAAGGACAGCACAGTCAGCCCCAGCATTTT. Variable domain in full (rest from reference TRBV19 and TRBJ1-5): DGGITQSPKYLFRKEGQNVTLSCEQNLNHDAMYWYRQDPGQGLRLIYYSQIVNDFQKGDIAEGYSVSREKKESFPLTVTSAQKNPTAFYLCASSTMKGQHSQPQHFGDGTRLSIL.

This clonotype was seen more than once but under ten times. V and J are TRBV5-1 and TRBJ1-6, with D perhaps matching TRBD1 (5 bases). Germline V gene sequence: CDR1 SGHRS, CDR2 YFSETQ. The CDR3 extends over 14 amino acids. The V gene lost 5 bases and the J gene lost 8 bases, with 14 bases spanning the gap. The CDR3 DNA sequence: TGCGCCAGCAGTATTGGGGAGGGGTATTCACCCCTCCACTTT. This encodes CASSIGEGYSPLHF.

The chain has TRBV6-5 and TRBJ2-3; 15 bases agree with TRBD2. V dropped 0 bases and J dropped 0; count of bases not matched to a gene: 4. Germline loops: CDR1 MNHEY, CDR2 SVGAGI. This CDR3 spans 19 amino acids. CDR3 coding DNA: TGTGCCAGCAGTTACTCAGGACTAGCGGGGGGGTTTAGCACAGATACGCAGTATTTT. Its protein is CASSYSGLAGGFSTDTQYF.

The gene calls are TRBV6-1 and TRBJ2-7; D is uncertain. Trimming removed 3 bases from V and 7 bases from J, with 13 bases in between. The CDR3 runs to 13 residues. CDR1 is MNHNS and CDR2 is SASEGT in the germline V gene. For the CDR3, the DNA is TGTGCCAGCAGTGACCCCTCGCGGTCTGAGCAGTACTTC. Translation: CASSDPSRSEQYF.